The 5 T cell receptor beta chains listed next were all sequenced from one sample in a study of graft-versus-host responses after intestinal transplantation. Profiling relied on immunoSEQ multiplex PCR, and the TCRdb table lists in-frame clones only, not all of them. The profile covers around 16,000 clones, with almost 80% appearing a single time and roughly 7.8% taken by the ten largest. To release intraepithelial and lamina propria lymphocytes, the graft tissue was processed. Sequences were derived from ileum tissue, sampled roughly 70 weeks after intestinal transplant. The receptors shown here come from a human patient who received an intestinal transplant, so some T cells may come from the graft donor.

V gene TRBV2 combines with J gene TRBJ2-7; 7 bases are shared with TRBD2. CDR1 SNHLY and CDR2 FYNNEI come from the germline V gene. The CDR3 loop spans 13 amino acids. V dropped 6 bases and J dropped 0; count of bases not matched to a gene: 2. The CDR3 nucleotides read TGTGCCAGCAGGGGGGACTACTCCTACGAGCAGTACTTC. Its translation is CASRGDYSYEQYF.

This chain connects TRBV11-2 to TRBJ2-1, with TRBD2 matching 12 bases. The V and J ends lost 3 bases and 4 bases, in that order; junction bases with no gene match: 7. Germline CDR1 is SGHAT and CDR2 is FQNNGV. The CDR3 extends over 17 amino acids. The CDR3 DNA sequence: TGTGCCAGCAGCTTGGGCCCTAGCGGGGGGGCTTACAATGAGCAGTTCTTC. It yields the protein CASSLGPSGGAYNEQFF.

In DNA, the CDR3 is TGTGCCAGCAGAGGACTAGTCAATGAGCAGTTCTTC. It yields the protein CASRGLVNEQFF. The chain combines TRBV2 with TRBJ2-1, with 7 bases that match TRBD2. J gave up 6 bases and V 6 bases, and 2 bases lay outside the gene matches. Germline lookup yields CDR1 SNHLY and CDR2 FYNNEI. The CDR3 contains 12 residues.

The V and J genes are TRBV7-9 and TRBJ2-2; 9 bases agree with TRBD2. V gave up 3 bases and J gave up 5 bases; unmatched junction bases: 4. Germline CDR1 and CDR2: SEHNR and FQNEAQ (reference sequence). This CDR3 spans 15 amino acids. For the CDR3, the DNA is TGTGCCAGCAGCTTTTTAGCGGGGGAAACCGGGGAGCTGTTTTTT. Residues: CASSFLAGETGELFF.

The chain has TRBV27 and TRBJ2-7; D tentatively reads TRBD1 or TRBD2 (6 bases each). The CDR3 covers 16 residues. The V gene's germline CDR1 is MNHEY and CDR2 SMNVEV (reference sequence). Trimming cost V 1 base and J 0 bases, with 13 bases left between them. The CDR3 DNA follows: TGTGCCAGCAGTTTATTTTGGGGGGCAAGCTCCTACGAGCAGTACTTC. Translating gives CASSLFWGASSYEQYF.